These T cell receptor beta chains were read from a single sample in a study of shared clonotypes between healthy human individuals. The method was immunoSEQ multiplex PCR; TCRdb's version includes in-frame clones alone and lacks a portion of them. This table has 950,000 to 1,100,000 clones, approximately 80% appearing once. The material sequenced was memory CD4+ T cells from PBMCs. The receptors were gathered from a man between 18 and 35 years old in good health. Some clones in this sample may be carry-over from other donors' samples. The CDR3 runs from the conserved cysteine through the conserved F or W. The D gene is left open where the match is weak. Clone size is not always given. Where it is, it says once, few, many or a class for expanded clones.

D,length,J,size,V,CDR3,DNA
TRBD1,14,TRBJ1-5,.,TRBV29-1,CSVESGTGDQPQHF,TGCAGCGTTGAATCAGGGACAGGGGATCAGCCCCAGCATTTT
.,15,TRBJ1-4,.,TRBV28,CASSLGPTTNEKLFF,TGTGCCAGCAGTTTAGGGCCCACAACTAATGAAAAACTGTTTTTT
.,19,TRBJ2-2,once,TRBV11-2,CASSFPGGGWSTNTGELFF,TGTGCCAGCAGCTTTCCCGGAGGCGGGTGGTCAACGAACACCGGGGAGCTGTTTTTT
TRBD2,15,TRBJ2-3,.,TRBV30,CAWRGPAGGPRTQYF,TGTGCCTGGAGAGGCCCGGCGGGAGGGCCTCGTACGCAGTATTTT
.,15,TRBJ1-2,.,TRBV19,CASSITQGYNYGYTF,TGTGCCAGTAGTATCACCCAGGGTTATAACTATGGCTACACCTTC
TRBD1,15,TRBJ2-7,.,TRBV4-1,CASSRGTAPDGEQYF,TGCGCCAGCAGCCGTGGGACAGCTCCCGACGGGGAGCAGTACTTC
.,12,TRBJ2-5,.,TRBV19,CASSRPQETQYF,TGTGCCAGTAGTAGGCCACAAGAGACCCAGTACTTC
.,15,TRBJ2-7,.,TRBV7-8,CASSLLASVTYEQYF,TGTGCCAGCAGCTTATTAGCTAGCGTAACCTACGAGCAGTACTTC
.,14,TRBJ1-3,.,TRBV27,CASSLSGAGNTIYF,TGTGCCAGCAGTTTATCAGGGGCTGGAAACACCATATATTTT
.,14,TRBJ1-2,once,TRBV9,CASSALEGRGGYTF,TGTGCCAGCAGCGCCCTAGAGGGCCGGGGGGGCTACACCTTC
TRBD2,16,TRBJ2-3,.,TRBV27,CASSLGTSGSADTQYF,TGTGCCAGCAGTCTCGGGACTAGCGGGAGTGCAGATACGCAGTATTTT
.,13,TRBJ2-5,.,TRBV9,CASSVKGEETQYF,TGTGCCAGCAGCGTAAAAGGGGAAGAGACCCAGTACTTC
.,12,TRBJ1-1,.,TRBV10-2,CASRGVNTEAFF,TGCGCCAGCAGGGGGGTTAACACTGAAGCTTTCTTT
.,15,TRBJ2-4,once,TRBV5-6,CASSLMRTAKNIQYF,TGTGCCAGCAGCTTGATGCGGACAGCCAAAAACATTCAGTACTTC
.,12,TRBJ2-1,.,TRBV28,CASREDYNEQFF,TGTGCCAGCAGGGAAGACTACAATGAGCAGTTCTTC
TRBD2,15,TRBJ2-1,.,TRBV4-3,CASSQTTSGYNEQFF,TGCGCCAGCAGCCAGACGACTAGCGGATACAATGAGCAGTTCTTC
TRBD2,17,TRBJ2-5,.,TRBV10-1,CASSDPCSGSGTKTQYF,TGCGCCAGCAGTGACCCTTGTAGCGGGAGCGGAACGAAGACCCAGTACTTC
.,13,TRBJ1-1,.,TRBV6-1,CASMTLLNTEAFF,TGTGCCAGCATGACCCTCCTTAACACTGAAGCTTTCTTT
TRBD1,14,TRBJ2-5,.,TRBV6-1,CASSWTGLIETQYF,TGTGCCAGCAGTTGGACAGGATTGATCGAGACCCAGTACTTC
.,12,TRBJ2-7,.,TRBV28,CASSQMDYEQYF,TGTGCCAGCAGCCAAATGGATTACGAGCAGTACTTC
TRBD2,18,TRBJ2-1,.,TRBV9,CASSGSGTSGRKSNEQFF,TGTGCCAGCAGCGGCTCCGGGACTAGCGGGAGGAAAAGCAATGAGCAGTTCTTC
.,16,TRBJ1-1,.,TRBV4-2,CASSQEISLLNTEAFF,TGTGCCAGCAGCCAAGAAATCTCACTCTTGAACACTGAAGCTTTCTTT
TRBD1,18,TRBJ1-5,.,TRBV5-6,CASSLMSWTGQGNQPQHF,TGTGCCAGCAGCTTGATGTCTTGGACGGGACAGGGAAATCAGCCCCAGCATTTT
.,12,TRBJ1-2,.,TRBV5-1,CASSSDSYGYTF,TGCGCCAGCAGCTCAGATTCCTATGGCTACACCTTC
.,14,TRBJ2-2,.,TRBV2,CASSLDGNTGELFF,TGTGCCAGCAGCCTGGACGGGAACACCGGGGAGCTGTTTTTT
TRBD2,16,TRBJ2-3,many,TRBV9,CASSALGTSGSNTQYF,TGTGCCAGCAGCGCACTCGGGACTAGCGGGAGCAATACGCAGTATTTT
.,15,TRBJ2-5,few,TRBV5-8,CASSLIRVAQETQYF,TGTGCCAGCAGCTTGATTAGGGTAGCCCAAGAGACCCAGTACTTC
.,15,TRBJ2-1,.,TRBV5-4,CASSERAFGLNEQFF,TGTGCCAGCAGCGAGCGCGCATTCGGGCTCAATGAGCAGTTCTTC
.,13,TRBJ2-2,.,TRBV28,CASKEPNTGELFF,TGTGCCAGCAAGGAGCCGAACACCGGGGAGCTGTTTTTT
.,14,TRBJ2-3,once,TRBV10-3,CASGRLENTDTQYF,TGTGCCTCAGGGAGGCTAGAAAACACAGATACGCAGTATTTT
TRBD1,14,TRBJ2-5,.,TRBV30,CAWSRDRGLETQYF,TGTGCCTGGAGCCGGGACAGGGGGTTGGAGACCCAGTACTTC
.,13,TRBJ1-1,.,TRBV6-5,CASSHRVGSEAFF,TGTGCCAGCAGCCACAGGGTAGGGTCTGAAGCTTTCTTT
.,12,TRBJ1-2,few,TRBV2,CASSEHQSGYTF,TGTGCCAGCAGTGAACATCAGAGTGGCTACACCTTC
.,16,TRBJ2-7,once,TRBV5-1,CASSQESEAFTYEQYF,TGCGCCAGCAGCCAGGAGAGCGAGGCATTCACCTACGAGCAGTACTTC
.,15,TRBJ2-2,once,TRBV4-2,CASSQVGGTVRELFF,TGTGCCAGCAGCCAAGTGGGCGGGACGGTCAGAGAGCTGTTTTTT
.,13,TRBJ2-5,.,TRBV7-3,CASSSTRGGTQYF,TGTGCCAGCAGCTCGACTAGGGGAGGGACCCAGTACTTC
TRBD2,15,TRBJ2-5,.,TRBV5-1,CASSLAGTKQETQYF,TGCGCCAGCAGCCTAGCGGGGACAAAGCAAGAGACCCAGTACTTC
.,15,TRBJ1-1,.,TRBV27,CASNAPDSPFTEAFF,TGTGCCAGCAACGCCCCTGACTCCCCCTTCACTGAAGCTTTCTTT
TRBD1,14,TRBJ2-7,.,TRBV6-1,CASSLTGGSYEQYF,TGTGCCAGCAGTCTCACAGGGGGGTCCTACGAGCAGTACTTC
TRBD1,14,TRBJ2-2,.,TRBV18,CASSRDRVTGELFF,TGTGCCAGCTCACGGGACAGGGTGACCGGGGAGCTGTTTTTT
TRBD1,15,TRBJ2-3,.,TRBV27,CASSLGSGQGYAQYF,TGTGCCAGCAGTTTAGGGTCGGGACAGGGATACGCGCAGTATTTT
.,14,TRBJ2-2,.,TRBV6-6,CASGSGGYTGELFF,TGTGCCAGCGGATCCGGGGGATACACCGGGGAGCTGTTTTTT
.,13,TRBJ1-4,.,TRBV5-4,CASSMGGDEKLFF,TGTGCCAGCTCGATGGGGGGGGATGAAAAACTGTTTTTT
.,14,TRBJ2-1,.,TRBV5-1,CASSSDTVGNEQFF,TGCGCCAGCAGCTCTGACACCGTCGGGAATGAGCAGTTCTTC
.,13,TRBJ2-7,few,TRBV7-2,CASSLRRGSEQYF,TGTGCCAGCAGCTTACGTCGGGGCTCCGAGCAGTACTTC
.,11,TRBJ1-1,few,TRBV30,CAWTVNTEAFF,TGTGCCTGGACCGTTAACACTGAAGCTTTCTTT